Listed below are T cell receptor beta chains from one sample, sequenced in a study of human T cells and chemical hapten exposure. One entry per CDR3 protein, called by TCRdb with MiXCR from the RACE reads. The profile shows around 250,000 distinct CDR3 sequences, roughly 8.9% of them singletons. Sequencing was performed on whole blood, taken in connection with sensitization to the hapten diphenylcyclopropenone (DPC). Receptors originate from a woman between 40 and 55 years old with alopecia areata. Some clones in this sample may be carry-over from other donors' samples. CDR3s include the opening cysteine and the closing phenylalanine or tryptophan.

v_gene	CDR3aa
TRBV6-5	CASSYSISRNTEAFF
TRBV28	CASSPQGTGKYEQYF
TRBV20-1	CSASMTGNYGYTF
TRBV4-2	CASCSVAGPYNEQFF
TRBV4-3	CASSQEHSRGGWADTQYF
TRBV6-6	CASRPGGKNTEAFF
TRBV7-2	CASSGAAGGGDTQYF
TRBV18	CASSTWTGRGEQYF
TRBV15	CATSRGLETQYF
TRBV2	CASSGQGIGETYYGYTF
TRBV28	CASSQDLLLEQYF
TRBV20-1	CSARDRGRGSYQPQHF
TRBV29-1	CSVDARINYGYTF
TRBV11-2	CASSPTTGNTIYF
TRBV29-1	CSVVGSGGQPQHF
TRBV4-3	CASSQGEDGSGYTF
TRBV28	CASIGGFQPQHF
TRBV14	CASSQFGGLVAFF
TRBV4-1	CASSHIADEQFF
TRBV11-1	CASSLGTGGGEQFF
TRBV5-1	CASSFVGENTGELFF
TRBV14	CASSQGFGQPQHF
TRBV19	CAGSPWTASNQPQHF
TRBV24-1	CATSDLLGGRFF
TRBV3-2	CASSQEGVRTSNTEAFF
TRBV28	CASFGGLSNQPQHF
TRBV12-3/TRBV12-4	CASSFGGTLRRSNQPQHF
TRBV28	CASSSPMNRLQGWDTQYF
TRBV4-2	CASSQEGVRLYGYTF
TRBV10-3	CAISESSAEKLFF
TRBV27	CASSPPSRGPKETQYF
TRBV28	CASSFFASNTGELFF
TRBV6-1	CASSEARVGYQPQHF
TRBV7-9	CASSKAPGQLYEQYF
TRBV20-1	CSAKRAQGDEKLFF
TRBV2	CASSVKQGESTQYF
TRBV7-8	CASSSLARTDTQYF
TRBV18	CASSPEDLAGGPMGIQYF
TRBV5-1	CASNTGTGYEQYF
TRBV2	CASRASGPRGLYEQYF
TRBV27	CASSFTDRVYPPEQYF
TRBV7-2	CASSPRSVGNTGELFF
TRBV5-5	CASSRSGSPYEQYF
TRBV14	CASSPLGSFYEQYF
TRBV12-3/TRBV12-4	CASSWYRDEKLFF
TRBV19	CASSIDSYGYTF
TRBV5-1	CASSLGREQYF
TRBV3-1	CASSLRSQKVRYTF
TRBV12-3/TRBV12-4	CASSPDRGHEQYF
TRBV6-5	CASSYPYF